The clone carrying this T cell receptor beta chain was counted ten times or more. Its antigen remains unknown. The V gene lost 6 bases and the J gene lost 4 bases, with 10 bases spanning the gap. The CDR3 consists of 12 residues. Looked up from germline, CDR1 is PRHDT and CDR2 is FYEKMQ (reference sequence). The donor cohort consisted entirely of Caucasian adults residing in Nashville, Tennessee. The sample comes from a study of shared clonotypes between healthy human individuals. General study findings and limits: Sampling used blood alone; tissue repertoires probably differ.

Replicate PCRs for unsorted PBMC used around 270 ng DNA (about 27,000 T cell genomes). Data came from immunoSEQ multiplex PCR; TCRdb stores just in-frame clones and leaves some out. The table lists about 87,000 clones, roughly half of them singletons, with roughly 16% in the top ten. The genes are TRBV13 and TRBJ2-7, with a tentative D call TRBD1 (6 bases). The TCR was taken from a woman aged 40 to 50 in good health. Some clones in this sample may be carry-over from other donors' samples. Sequenced input: PBMCs. Here the CDR3 reads CASSLRGYEQYF. Here the CDR3 DNA reads TGTGCCAGCAGTCTAAGGGGGTACGAGCAGTACTTC. The whole variable domain, remainder taken from reference TRBV13 and TRBJ2-7, is AAGVIQSPRHLIKEKRETATLKCYPIPRHDTVYWYQQGPGQDPQFLISFYEKMQSDKGSIPDRFSAQQFSDYHSELNMSSLELGDSALYFCASSLRGYEQYFGPGTRLTVT.